The 2 T cell receptor beta chains presented below share a single source sample, sequenced in a study of cytomegalovirus exposure and HLA in healthy donors. In the PCR, 60 Vbeta and 13 Jbeta primers were used. Clones were read by immunoSEQ multiplex PCR, and TCRdb kept only the in-frame ones, dropping some. The profile shows 150,000 or so clones, about 64% of them singletons. Sequenced: PBMCs. These receptors all come from a woman aged 30 to 39 in good health and CMV-seropositive.

As concerns this clone: This CDR3 fails to terminate in the conserved phenylalanine or tryptophan, so it likely reflects a read error. It is unclear where the CDR3 begins or ends on the DNA, so no DNA is shown, and the CDR3 is as TCRdb lists it. The chain uses TRBV15 and TRBJ1-1. CDR1 is LNHNV, CDR2 YYDKDF, per germline (reference sequence). The CDR3 has 13 residues if both end residues are counted. The CDR3 is CATSRAPGRVELL.

The V call is TRBV6-5, the J call TRBJ2-7; possibly TRBD1 for D (5 bases). V was cut by 6 bases and J by 3 bases, with 12 bases left in between. Germline V gene sequence: CDR1 MNHEY, CDR2 SVGAGI. This CDR3 is built from 13 residues. In DNA, the CDR3 is TGTGCCAGCAGCACCTACAGGAGCTACGAGCAGTACTTC. This gives the protein CASSTYRSYEQYF.